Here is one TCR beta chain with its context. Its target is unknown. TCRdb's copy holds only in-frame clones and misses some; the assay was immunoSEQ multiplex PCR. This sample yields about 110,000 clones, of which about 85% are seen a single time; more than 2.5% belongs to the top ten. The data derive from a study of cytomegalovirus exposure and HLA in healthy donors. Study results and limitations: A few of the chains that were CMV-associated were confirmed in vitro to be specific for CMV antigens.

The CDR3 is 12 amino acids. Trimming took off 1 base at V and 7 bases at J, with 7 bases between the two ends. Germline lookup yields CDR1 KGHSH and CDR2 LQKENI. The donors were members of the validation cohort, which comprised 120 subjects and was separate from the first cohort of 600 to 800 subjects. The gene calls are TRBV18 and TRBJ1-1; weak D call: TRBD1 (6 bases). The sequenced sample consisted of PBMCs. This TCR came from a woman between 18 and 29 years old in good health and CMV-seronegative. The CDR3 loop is CASSPLQGEAFF. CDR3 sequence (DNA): TGTGCCAGCTCACCACTACAGGGTGAAGCTTTCTTT.